One and the same sample provided the 26 T cell receptor beta chains below, sequenced in a study of blood T cell repertoires in COVID-19 (dated by TCRdb to 2019 to 2021). Receptor libraries were prepared by the immunoSEQ multiplex PCR assay. Not all clones reach the TCRdb copy of this immuneACCESS table, which keeps in-frame sequences only. Checked studies attribute under half of the gap to unresolved V genes and leave the rest unexplained. This sample lists fewer than 300,000 clones; 80% to 95% were detected once. 2.2% of the sample is taken by the ten largest. Sample: peripheral blood. These receptors were taken from a woman in her thirties with COVID-19, enrolled during active disease.

The chain has TRBV5-8 and TRBJ1-2; D not resolved. The germline V gene has CDR1 SGHTS and CDR2 YDEGEE. The CDR3 is made up of 16 amino acids. V dropped 0 bases and J dropped 5 bases, with 17 bases sitting between them. This chain's CDR3 is CASSLAGRTAFYGYTF. Here the CDR3 DNA reads TGTGCCAGCAGCTTGGCGGGAAGGACCGCCTTTTATGGCTACACCTTC.

This chain connects TRBV2 to TRBJ1-1; D not certain. This CDR3 comprises 12 residues. Trimming stripped 4 bases from V and 4 bases from J, with 7 bases between. Germline values: CDR1 SNHLY, CDR2 FYNNEI. In nucleotides, the CDR3 is TGTGCCAGCAGTGCAACTCGCACTGAAGCTTTCTTT. It encodes CASSATRTEAFF.

The gene calls are TRBV6-5 and TRBJ2-7; 14 bases match TRBD2. Germline-derived CDR1 and CDR2 are MNHEY and SVGAGI. The V segment lost 2 bases and the J segment 3 bases; nucleotides outside the gene matches: 3. This CDR3 contains 16 residues. In DNA, the CDR3 is TGTGCCAGCAGTTACCAGACTAGCGGGGGGGGCTACGAGCAGTACTTC. Its protein is CASSYQTSGGGYEQYF.

The rearrangement joins TRBV14 to TRBJ2-4, with TRBD1 matching 7 bases. Germline V gene sequence: CDR1 SGHDN, CDR2 FVKESK. The CDR3 loop spans 14 amino acids. With 1 base clipped from V and 6 bases from J, the junction kept 3 bases outside the gene matches. CDR3: CASSQATGTNIQYF. The CDR3 DNA follows: TGTGCCAGCAGCCAAGCGACAGGGACAAACATTCAGTACTTC.

The chain couples TRBV19 to TRBJ2-3; D not certain. Trimming pared 5 bases from V and 0 bases from J, leaving 6 bases between. The CDR3 runs 13 residues. Germline V gene sequence: CDR1 LNHDA, CDR2 SQIVND (reference sequence). CDR3 sequence (DNA): TGTGCCAGTAGTTCGGAGAGCACAGATACGCAGTATTTT. Protein: CASSSESTDTQYF. Full variable domain (missing parts from reference TRBV19 and TRBJ2-3): DGGITQSPKYLFRKEGQNVTLSCEQNLNHDAMYWYRQDPGQGLRLIYYSQIVNDFQKGDIAEGYSVSREKKESFPLTVTSAQKNPTAFYLCASSSESTDTQYFGPGTRLTVL.

The chain carries TRBV2 and TRBJ1-3, with D tentatively TRBD1 (6 bases). Germline V gives CDR1 SNHLY, CDR2 FYNNEI. The CDR3 covers 14 residues. Trimming removed 3 bases from V and 2 bases from J, with 8 bases in between. CDR3 sequence reads: CASSDAGAGNTIYF. In DNA, the CDR3 is TGTGCCAGCAGTGATGCAGGGGCTGGAAACACCATATATTTT.

The rearrangement uses TRBV2 and TRBJ1-1, with 7 bases fitting TRBD1. The ends lost 8 bases at V and 4 bases at J; junction bases unmatched: 7. The CDR3 is 13 amino acids. Germline V gene data show CDR1 as SNHLY and CDR2 as FYNNEI. CDR3 nucleotides: TGTGCCAGCGGTTCGGACAGGTCCACTGAAGCTTTCTTT. Residues: CASGSDRSTEAFF.

This clone came up once. The same CDR3 can be traced to other DNA sequences in this sample. The genes are TRBV6-5 and TRBJ2-3; TRBD2 agrees at 7 bases. Per germline, CDR1 MNHEY and CDR2 SVGAGI. V lost 6 bases to trimming and J lost 3 bases; unmatched junction nucleotides: 3. The CDR3 spans 13 residues. CDR3 sequence (DNA): TGTGCCAGCAGATCCGGGGGGACAGATACGCAGTATTTT. Its translation is CASRSGGTDTQYF.

Only a few counts were recorded for this clone. Other DNA sequences in this sample translate to the same CDR3. This chain connects TRBV7-2 to TRBJ1-5, with D maybe TRBD1 (5 bases). The CDR3 totals 13 residues. V lost 5 bases to trimming and J lost 5 bases, with 10 bases between them. From germline, CDR1 is SGHTA and CDR2 FQGNSA. CDR3 sequence: CASSAQGDQPQHF. The CDR3 coding sequence is TGTGCCAGCAGCGCACAAGGGGATCAGCCCCAGCATTTT.

The genes are TRBV7-2 and TRBJ2-2; 8 positions agree with TRBD1. Trimming cost V 5 bases and J 2 bases; bases outside gene matches: 10. Germline V lookup: CDR1 SGHTA, CDR2 FQGNSA. This CDR3 has 17 amino acids. The chain's CDR3 is CASSIRQGTLNTGELFF. CDR3 DNA sequence: TGTGCCAGCAGCATCCGACAGGGGACCCTCAACACCGGGGAGCTGTTTTTT.

The chain carries TRBV19 and TRBJ2-5, with D maybe TRBD1 (5 bases). Germline V gene sequence: CDR1 LNHDA, CDR2 SQIVND (reference sequence). V lost 4 bases and J 4 bases, leaving 13 bases between the germline ends. The CDR3 is made up of 14 amino acids. CDR3 sequence reads: CASSNTGSGETQYF. DNA of the CDR3: TGTGCCAGTAGTAATACAGGATCCGGAGAGACCCAGTACTTC.

This clone has just a few counts. V gene TRBV5-6 combines with J gene TRBJ1-1; D call uncertain. Germline V CDR1 and CDR2: SGHDT, YYEEEE. V was trimmed by 5 bases and J by 3 bases, leaving 5 bases between them. The CDR3 has 11 amino acids. The CDR3, as DNA: TGTGCCAGCAGGGGCGACACTGAAGCTTTCTTT. The encoded protein is CASRGDTEAFF.

CDR3 nucleotides: TGTGCCAGCAGTCCCGGAGGGGGCAATCAGCCCCAGCATTTT. It encodes CASSPGGGNQPQHF. The chain has TRBV27 and TRBJ1-5, with D perhaps TRBD1 (5 bases). Trimming took 5 bases from V and 2 from J, leaving 10 bases between them. CDR1 is MNHEY and CDR2 is SMNVEV in the germline V gene (reference sequence). This CDR3 is built from 14 residues.

This sequence joins TRBV10-1 and TRBJ1-1; 8 bases fit TRBD1. V lost 5 bases to trimming and J lost 6 bases; unmatched junction nucleotides: 11. Germline CDR1 is WNHNN and CDR2 is SYGVQD (reference sequence). The length of the CDR3 is 15 residues. The CDR3 loop is CASSSTGDQRAEAFF. The CDR3 DNA follows: TGCGCCAGCAGTTCGACAGGGGACCAGAGGGCTGAAGCTTTCTTT.

This clone showed up just once. This chain connects TRBV10-1 to TRBJ1-3; D ambiguous. The CDR3 covers 15 residues. V lost 4 bases and J lost 1, with 11 bases in between. Germline V gives CDR1 WNHNN, CDR2 SYGVQD (reference sequence). CDR3 in amino acids: CASSGGSESGNTIYF. The CDR3 DNA sequence: TGCGCCAGCAGTGGTGGCTCTGAATCTGGAAACACCATATATTTT.

This clone was seen a few times. The rearrangement links TRBV28 to TRBJ2-1; D may be TRBD2 (5 bases). Deletions cut 1 base from V and 12 bases from J, with 13 bases between. CDR3 size: 13 residues. Germline V gene sequence: CDR1 MDHEN, CDR2 SYDVKM. CDR3 in DNA: TGTGCCAGCAGTTTATCCTCTAGCAGTGCGCAGTTCTTC. Amino acids: CASSLSSSSAQFF.

V and J are TRBV18 and TRBJ2-5; 13 bases map to TRBD2. Unmatched junction bases numbered 5, after V lost 5 bases and J lost 2 bases. CDR3 length: 16 residues. The germline V gene encodes CDR1 KGHSH and CDR2 LQKENI. The CDR3 nucleotides are TGTGCCAGCTCATCACAGACTAGCGGGAGGCAAGAGACCCAGTACTTC. Translating it yields CASSSQTSGRQETQYF.

CDR3 nucleotides: TGTGCCAGCAGCCAAGGGGCCGGGAATAGACAGGGTATCCACGAGCAGTACTTC. Protein product: CASSQGAGNRQGIHEQYF. The rearrangement uses TRBV3-1 (or the pseudogene TRBV3-2) and TRBJ2-7; 7 bases are a match to TRBD1. Trimming took 1 base from V and 5 from J; bases not matched to a gene: 17. CDR1 LGHDT and CDR2 YNNKEL come from the germline V gene (reference sequence). The CDR3 is made up of 18 amino acids.

The chain couples TRBV25-1 to TRBJ2-7; 11 bases are shared with TRBD1. The CDR3 consists of 15 residues. J was trimmed by 3 bases and V by 3 bases; bases with no gene match: 4. Per germline, CDR1 MGHDK and CDR2 SYGVNS. The CDR3, as DNA: TGTGCCAGCAGTGAGCAGGGACAGGGGGACTACGAGCAGTACTTC. Protein sequence: CASSEQGQGDYEQYF.

The chain uses TRBV6-1 and TRBJ2-2; 7 nucleotides line up with TRBD2. J was trimmed by 4 bases and V by 4 bases; bases with no gene match: 9. The CDR3 sequence is 16 residues long. Germline CDR1 MNHNS, CDR2 SASEGT. In DNA, the CDR3 is TGTGCCAGCAGTGCCGGCCTAGCGGTTTTCACCGGGGAGCTGTTTTTT. It yields the protein CASSAGLAVFTGELFF.

This chain joins TRBV7-2 and TRBJ2-2; TRBD2 agrees at 9 bases. The CDR3 spans 18 residues. Germline V gene sequence: CDR1 SGHTA, CDR2 FQGNSA. V gave up 1 base and J gave up 5 bases; unmatched junction bases: 11. CDR3 sequence: CASSLVRVAGVKTGELFF. The CDR3, as DNA: TGTGCCAGCAGCTTAGTGAGGGTAGCGGGAGTTAAAACCGGGGAGCTGTTTTTT.

This clone was seen only a few times. V usage is TRBV27 and J usage is TRBJ2-7; 10 nucleotides line up with TRBD2. The J segment lost 3 bases and the V segment lost 5 bases, leaving 7 bases of the junction unmatched. The CDR3 is 15 residues long. CDR1 and CDR2 (germline): MNHEY, SMNVEV (reference sequence). The CDR3 region has the DNA TGTGCCAGCAGTGTTGTAGCGGGAGGACTCTACGAGCAGTACTTC. Its protein product is CASSVVAGGLYEQYF.

This sequence joins TRBV27 and TRBJ1-1; D gene uncertain. Germline V lookup: CDR1 MNHEY, CDR2 SMNVEV (reference sequence). V lost 7 bases to trimming and J lost 5 bases, with 5 bases between them. This CDR3 has 10 residues. The CDR3 loop is CASIRTEAFF. The CDR3 bases are TGTGCCAGCATTCGGACTGAAGCTTTCTTT.

This clone occurred once. The chain employs TRBV5-1 and TRBJ1-3, with a possible D match to TRBD1 (5 bases). V was shortened by 4 bases and J by 0 bases, with 14 bases between the two germline ends. Per germline, CDR1 SGHRS and CDR2 YFSETQ. This CDR3 has 16 residues. The DNA for the CDR3 is TGCGCCAGCAGCCCTGATTCGGGGGGCTCTGGAAACACCATATATTTT. The encoded protein is CASSPDSGGSGNTIYF. Combining the CDR3 with reference TRBV5-1 and TRBJ1-3 gives the whole variable domain KAGVTQTPRYLIKTRGQQVTLSCSPISGHRSVSWYQQTPGQGLQFLFEYFSETQRNKGNFPGRFSGRQFSNSRSEMNVSTLELGDSALYLCASSPDSGGSGNTIYFGEGSWLTVV.

The chain links TRBV2 to TRBJ1-1; D not certain. Trimming took off 4 bases at V and 0 bases at J, with 6 bases between the two ends. The CDR3 is 13 residues long. Germline-derived CDR1 and CDR2 are SNHLY and FYNNEI. CDR3 coding DNA: TGTGCCAGCAGTGTGGAGGTGAACACTGAAGCTTTCTTT. Its protein product is CASSVEVNTEAFF.

V gene TRBV19 combines with J gene TRBJ1-3; tentative D call: TRBD1 (6 bases). Trimming cost V 5 bases and J 0 bases, with 11 bases left between them. Germline V gives CDR1 LNHDA, CDR2 SQIVND (reference sequence). CDR3 size: 15 residues. CDR3 region: CASSLRGTSGNTIYF. In nucleotides, the CDR3 is TGTGCCAGTAGTCTTAGGGGGACCTCTGGAAACACCATATATTTT.